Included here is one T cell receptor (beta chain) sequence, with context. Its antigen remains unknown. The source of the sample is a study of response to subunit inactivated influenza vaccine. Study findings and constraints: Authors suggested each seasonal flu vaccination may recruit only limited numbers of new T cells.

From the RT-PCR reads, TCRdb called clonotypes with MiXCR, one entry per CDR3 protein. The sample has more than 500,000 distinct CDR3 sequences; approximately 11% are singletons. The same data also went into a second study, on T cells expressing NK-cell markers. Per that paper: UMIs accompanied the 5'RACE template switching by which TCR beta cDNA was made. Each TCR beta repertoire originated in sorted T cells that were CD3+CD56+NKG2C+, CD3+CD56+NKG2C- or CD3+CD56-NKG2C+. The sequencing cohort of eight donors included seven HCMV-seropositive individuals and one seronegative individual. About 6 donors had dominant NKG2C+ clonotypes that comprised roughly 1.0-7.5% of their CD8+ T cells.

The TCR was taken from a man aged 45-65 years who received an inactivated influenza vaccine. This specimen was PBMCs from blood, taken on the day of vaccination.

In nucleotides, the CDR3 is TGTGCCAGCAGCCAAGATGTAATGGCGGGGGGCACGGAGACCCAGTACTTC. Its protein is CASSQDVMAGGTETQYF. V usage is TRBV4-2 and J usage is TRBJ2-5, with 8 bases aligning to TRBD2. The CDR3 runs to 17 residues. Germline V gene sequence: CDR1 LGHNA, CDR2 YNFKEQ. V dropped 0 bases and J dropped 5; count of bases not matched to a gene: 11.